The clone carrying this T cell receptor (beta chain) has just one count. The V end was cut by 6 bases, the J end by 3 bases, with 15 bases between. The CDR3 covers 13 residues. Germline assignment: CDR1 DFQATT and CDR2 SNEGSKA (reference sequence). TCR beta sequencing was performed on blood CD8+ and CD4+ T cells. This sample was taken from a study of CD8 T cells in Susac syndrome. An amount of RNA that ranged from roughly 0.45 to 1 ug was reverse transcribed with random hexamers. An immunoSEQ multiplex PCR amplified TCR beta CDR3 over 54 Vbeta and 13 Jbeta. A single record per CDR3 protein comes from TCRdb applying MiXCR to the immunoSEQ multiplex PCR reads. The table records some 150,000 distinct CDR3 sequences, around 95% of them present only once.

The chain employs TRBV20-1 and TRBJ2-7, with a tentative D call TRBD1 (6 bases). This TCR was recovered from a human donor with multiple sclerosis. Source material: CD8+ T cells from PBMCs. CDR3 DNA sequence: TGCAGTGCGCGACAAACAGGGTACTACGAGCAGTACGTC. Its translation is CSARQTGYYEQYV.